The rows below give T cell receptor beta chains drawn from one sample of a study of radiotherapy plus CTLA-4 blockade in lung cancer. The table came from immunoSEQ multiplex PCR; TCRdb's copy has only in-frame clones and leaves some out. The table includes approximately 38,000 clones, 80% to 90% detected once. Here the sequenced sample was peripheral blood, taken from a patient treated with radiotherapy plus ipilimumab. These receptors were collected from a human donor with non-small cell lung cancer whose response to radiotherapy plus ipilimumab could not be evaluated. Each CDR3 is given with its conserved first and last residue. Each record gives: D gene, V gene, clone size, J gene, CDR3 DNA, CDR3 protein. A D gene is named only where the DNA matches it firmly. Some rows have no size entry. The others give once, few or many, or a class for an expanded clone.

>NA|TRBV7-9|NA|TRBJ1-1
TGTGCCAGCAGCTCCGGTAAATCTTGGGGCGAGAACACTGAAGCTTTCTTT
CASSSGKSWGENTEAFF
>TRBD2|TRBV28|NA|TRBJ2-7
TGTGCCAGCAGTTCTCCTGGACTAGCGGGAGGGCCTAGCGAGCAGTACTTC
CASSSPGLAGGPSEQYF
>TRBD2|TRBV11-2|NA|TRBJ2-2
TGTGCCAGCAGCTTAGATCTTAGCGGGAGGGGAAACACCGGGGAGCTGTTTTTT
CASSLDLSGRGNTGELFF
>NA|TRBV18|NA|TRBJ2-7
TGTGCCAGCTCACCAGCGCGGGGTCACGAGCAGTACTTC
CASSPARGHEQYF
>NA|TRBV7-2|NA|TRBJ2-1
TGTGCCAGCACCCATTTCGACACTTACCCCTACAATGAGCAGTTCTTC
CASTHFDTYPYNEQFF
>NA|TRBV7-2|NA|TRBJ2-3
TGTGCCACCCAAGGCGGGGATACGCAGTATTTT
CATQGGDTQYF
>NA|TRBV5-1|NA|TRBJ1-3
TGCGCCAGCAGTCCCAGCTCTGGAAACACCATATATTTT
CASSPSSGNTIYF
>TRBD1|TRBV10-2|NA|TRBJ1-5
TGCGCCAGCACTGAGAGGGGGCAGGGGGGATCAGCCCAGCATTTT
CASTERGQGGSAQHF
>NA|TRBV7-6|NA|TRBJ2-3
TGTGCCAGCAGCTTCGAGCCAGGGGAAAGGGCAGATACGCAGTATTTT
CASSFEPGERADTQYF
>TRBD1|TRBV2|NA|TRBJ2-7
TGTGCCAGCAGTGAGGACAGGGCCTACGAGCAGTACTTC
CASSEDRAYEQYF
>NA|TRBV10-1|NA|TRBJ2-3
TGCGCCAGCAGTGGTGAACAAGGGGCGGGGAGCACAGATACGCAGTATTTT
CASSGEQGAGSTDTQYF
>NA|TRBV7-2|NA|TRBJ2-5
TGTGCCAGCAGCTTTGTAGGAGAAATGGGAGAGACCCAGTACTTC
CASSFVGEMGETQYF
>NA|TRBV2|once|TRBJ1-1
TGTGCCAGCAGTCCGCCCGGGAATTTGGGCACTGAAGCTTTCTTT
CASSPPGNLGTEAFF
>TRBD2|TRBV4-1|NA|TRBJ2-2
TGCGCCAGCAGCCAAGGCTCAGCGGGAGGGCCCGGGCTGTTTTTT
CASSQGSAGGPGLFF
>TRBD2|TRBV13|NA|TRBJ2-5
TGTGCCAGCGGGACTAGCAGTGCTTGGGAGACCCAGTACTTC
CASGTSSAWETQYF
>TRBD2|TRBV5-1|NA|TRBJ2-1
TGCGCCAGCAGCTTGACACTAGCGACCCCCCGGGATGAGCAGTTCTTC
CASSLTLATPRDEQFF
>TRBD1|TRBV2|NA|TRBJ2-5
TGTGCCAGCCTGTCAGGGGGCACGAAGACCCAGTACTTC
CASLSGGTKTQYF
>NA|TRBV19|NA|TRBJ2-5
TGTGCCAGTAGTCCCCGGGCAGGGCGGGGAGAGACCCAGTACTTC
CASSPRAGRGETQYF
>NA|TRBV2|NA|TRBJ1-1
TGTGCCAGCAAACCCCAGCGTTCCACTGAAGCTTTCTTT
CASKPQRSTEAFF
>TRBD1|TRBV18|once|TRBJ1-1
TGTGCCAGCTCACCCCAGGGGGGGAACACTGAAGCTTTCTTT
CASSPQGGNTEAFF
>NA|TRBV7-9|NA|TRBJ1-2
TGTGCCAGCAGCTTAGCAGGGGACTACACCTTC
CASSLAGDYTF
>NA|TRBV11-2|once|TRBJ2-7
TGTGCCAGCAGACCAGGGGACATTAAGACCTACGAGCAGTACTTC
CASRPGDIKTYEQYF
>NA|TRBV9|NA|TRBJ1-5
TGTGCCAGCAGCGTAGGATTAGAGGATCAGCCCCAGCATTTT
CASSVGLEDQPQHF
>NA|TRBV5-4|NA|TRBJ2-1
TGTGCCAGCAGCTCGGGCAGGGCCCCCAATGAGCAGTTCTTC
CASSSGRAPNEQFF
>TRBD2|TRBV11-2|NA|TRBJ2-7
TGTGCCAGCAGCTTAAGGGCTAGCGGGAGTATGCGGGCGGGGCAGTACTTC
CASSLRASGSMRAGQYF
>NA|TRBV4-2|once|TRBJ2-3
TGTGCCAGCAGCCATGGTGGGGAGAACAAAAGCTTCACAGATACGCAGTATTTT
CASSHGGENKSFTDTQYF
>NA|TRBV5-1|NA|TRBJ2-3
TGCGCCAGCAGCCTCGGGGGCACAGATACGCAGTATTTT
CASSLGGTDTQYF
>NA|TRBV4-2|NA|TRBJ1-6
TGTGCCAGCAGCCAAGAAGGCCCAGGGGTTAGTTCACCCCTCCACTTT
CASSQEGPGVSSPLHF
>TRBD1|TRBV9|NA|TRBJ1-3
TGTGCCAGCAGCGTCGAGGACAGGGGTTCAGCAGGAAACACCATATATTTT
CASSVEDRGSAGNTIYF
>NA|TRBV7-2|NA|TRBJ1-4
TGTGCCAGCAGCCCGCTCCCGGTGGGCCACGAAAAACTGTTTTTT
CASSPLPVGHEKLFF
>TRBD2|TRBV6-4|NA|TRBJ2-3
TGTGCCAGCAGTGATAGCGGGGGGACCACAGATACGCAGTATTTT
CASSDSGGTTDTQYF
>TRBD1|TRBV19|NA|TRBJ1-1
TGTGCCAGTAGTTTCGGGCAGGGGGCTCGAGCTTTCTTT
CASSFGQGARAFF
>TRBD2|TRBV28|NA|TRBJ2-7
TGTGCCAGCACAGCGGGACTATACGAGCAGTACTTC
CASTAGLYEQYF
>TRBD2|TRBV14|NA|TRBJ2-1
TGTGCCAGCAGCCAAGATGGGGGGAGGGCCGTTAATGAGCAGTTCTTC
CASSQDGGRAVNEQFF
>NA|TRBV2|NA|TRBJ1-6
TGTGCCAGCACCCTTAGCGGGGGTTCACCCCTCCACTTT
CASTLSGGSPLHF
>NA|TRBV25-1|NA|TRBJ2-2
TGTGCCAGCAGCAAAGCGGGCGCCGGGGAGCTGTTTTTT
CASSKAGAGELFF
>NA|TRBV5-4|NA|TRBJ2-5
TGTGCCAGCAGCCCCAGGGGAGAGACCCAGTACTTC
CASSPRGETQYF
>NA|TRBV28|NA|TRBJ1-5
TGTGCCAGCAGCCTTAGTCATAATAGCAATCAGCCCCAGCATTTT
CASSLSHNSNQPQHF
>NA|TRBV7-6|NA|TRBJ2-3
TGTGCCAGCAGCCCCACAGCAGGGATTAGCACAGATACGCAGTATTTT
CASSPTAGISTDTQYF
>TRBD1|TRBV7-3|NA|TRBJ1-4
TGTGCCAGCAGCTCTATGCCCGGGACAGGGCTGTTTTTT
CASSSMPGTGLFF
>NA|TRBV18|NA|TRBJ1-2
TGTGCCAGCTCACCATCCGGGACTGCTAACTATGGCTACACCTTC
CASSPSGTANYGYTF
>TRBD2|TRBV5-6|NA|TRBJ2-2
TGTGCCAGCAGCTTGGCTAGCGGGAGGTCGAACACCGGGGAGCTGTTTTTT
CASSLASGRSNTGELFF
>TRBD2|TRBV4-1|NA|TRBJ2-7
TGCGCCAGCAGCCAAGCGGGGGGGCGCGAGCAGTACTTC
CASSQAGGREQYF
>NA|TRBV7-2|NA|TRBJ1-6
TGTGCCAGCAGCCCGACAGCTTTCCAGTCACCCCTCCACTTT
CASSPTAFQSPLHF